The 4 T cell receptor beta chains given below trace back to one sample, sequenced in a study of T cell clonotyping in hematopoietic cell transplantation. TCRdb's copy holds only in-frame clones and misses some; the assay was immunoSEQ multiplex PCR. This repertoire shows 5,500 to 7,500 clones, about 86% found once; its top ten account for about 14%. This specimen consisted of peripheral blood mononuclear cells, obtained 180 days after allogeneic stem cell transplant. These TCRs come from a female patient in her 50s who had an allogeneic stem cell transplant from an unrelated donor, so the T cells may come from the graft donor. Some clones in this sample may be carry-over from other donors' samples.

This clone showed up just once. The chain couples TRBV7-3 to TRBJ2-6, with a tentative D call TRBD2 (5 bases). CDR3 length equals 17 residues. Germline values: CDR1 SGHTA, CDR2 FQGTGA. V lost 2 bases and J lost 4, with 15 bases in between. This chain's CDR3 is CASSLLTRRAGANVLTF. For the CDR3, the DNA is TGTGCCAGCAGCTTATTAACTAGGCGGGCCGGGGCCAACGTCCTGACTTTC.

The CDR3 region has the DNA TGTGCCAGCAGCTTAATTTTCGGACAGGTGACAGATACGCAGTATTTT. It codes for CASSLIFGQVTDTQYF. The chain recombines TRBV7-2 with TRBJ2-3; 7 nucleotides line up with TRBD1. CDR3 length: 16 residues. V gave up 2 bases and J gave up 3 bases; unmatched junction bases: 8. CDR1 is SGHTA and CDR2 is FQGNSA in the germline V gene.

In its sample, this clone was seen a few times. J is TRBJ2-5 and V is TRBV11-2; the D gene is possibly TRBD2 (6 bases). Germline V CDR1 and CDR2: SGHAT, FQNNGV. The CDR3 consists of 13 residues. V lost 5 bases and J lost 5, with 12 bases in between. Written as DNA, the CDR3 is TGTGCCAGCAGCCTTTGGGGACTGGAGACCCAGTACTTC. It translates to CASSLWGLETQYF.

The rearrangement links TRBV19 to TRBJ2-7; 9 bases match TRBD1. Germline trimming cut 4 bases from V and 3 bases from J; bases unmatched to any gene: 7. The germline V gene has CDR1 LNHDA and CDR2 SQIVND (reference sequence). The CDR3 consists of 15 residues. This CDR3 is CASSSSGTGSYEQYF. CDR3 nucleotide sequence: TGTGCCAGTAGTAGCTCCGGGACAGGGAGCTACGAGCAGTACTTC.